A selection of T cell receptor beta chains follows, all from one sample in a study of CD8 T cells in Susac syndrome. TCRdb passed the immunoSEQ multiplex PCR reads through MiXCR, listing each CDR3 protein once. The sample yields 180,000 or so distinct CDR3 sequences, just under 95% seen once. Sequencing was done on a sample of CD4+ T cells from PBMCs. The source of these receptors is a human donor in good health. Both conserved end residues are part of each CDR3. Each record gives: J gene, CDR3 length, D gene, clone size, V gene, CDR3 DNA, CDR3 protein. D genes are given only for firm matches. Some rows mark clone size as missing; the rest say once, few, many or name a class of expanded clone.

>TRBJ1-4|12|NA|NA|TRBV29-1
TGCAGCGCACAGGGAGAGGGTGAAAAACTGTTTTTT
CSAQGEGEKLFF
>TRBJ1-6|14|TRBD1|NA|TRBV5-4
TGTGCCAGCACCCGACAGGGCGATAATTCACCCCTCCACTTT
CASTRQGDNSPLHF
>TRBJ1-2|13|NA|NA|TRBV20-1
TGCAGTGCGACACAGGGTGTTTGGGATGGCTACACCTTC
CSATQGVWDGYTF
>TRBJ2-1|15|NA|NA|TRBV29-1
TGCAGCGGAGGAAAGGGGCTGTATCCCTACAATGAGCAGTTCTTC
CSGGKGLYPYNEQFF
>TRBJ1-5|15|NA|NA|TRBV2
TGTGCCAGCAGTGCCACAACAGATAGCAATCAGCCCCAGCTTTTT
CASSATTDSNQPQLF
>TRBJ2-3|15|TRBD1|NA|TRBV20-1
TGCAGTGCTAAATCCGGGACAGGGAACACAGATACGCAGTATTTT
CSAKSGTGNTDTQYF
>TRBJ1-1|12|NA|NA|TRBV20-1
TGCAGTGCTAGAATCCAGAACACTGAAGCTTTCTTT
CSARIQNTEAFF
>TRBJ1-2|15|TRBD1|NA|TRBV5-4
TGTGCCAGCAGCTTTGGGGGGACAGGGGACTATGGCTACACCTTC
CASSFGGTGDYGYTF
>TRBJ1-1|16|NA|NA|TRBV19
TGTGCCAGTAGTACCGTGCTACAGGGTTGGAACACTGAAGCTTTCTTT
CASSTVLQGWNTEAFF
>TRBJ2-3|15|NA|NA|TRBV3-1
TGTGCCAGCAGCCGTGGGGGACCCCCGGAAGATACGCAGTATTTT
CASSRGGPPEDTQYF
>TRBJ1-4|15|TRBD1|NA|TRBV5-1
TGCGCCAGCAGCCCTTACAGGGGATCGGATGAAAAACTGTTTTTT
CASSPYRGSDEKLFF
>TRBJ1-1|14|TRBD1|NA|TRBV4-3
TGCGCCAGCAGCCCAGATACAGGGGGCACTGAAGCTTTCTTT
CASSPDTGGTEAFF
>TRBJ1-6|14|NA|NA|TRBV20-1
TGCAGTGCTAGTTTACCCGCGGTTGGTTCACCCCTCCACTTT
CSASLPAVGSPLHF
>TRBJ1-5|14|NA|NA|TRBV20-1
TGCAGTGCTAGAGAAGACACGAGCAATCAGCCCCAGCATTTT
CSAREDTSNQPQHF
>TRBJ1-2|13|NA|once|TRBV29-1
TGCAGCGTTGTACGGCTGGACTCCTATGGCTACACCTTC
CSVVRLDSYGYTF
>TRBJ1-1|12|NA|NA|TRBV12-3/TRBV12-4
TGTGCCAGCAGTCTAGGGACGGTTGAAGCTTTCTTT
CASSLGTVEAFF
>TRBJ1-2|11|NA|NA|TRBV5-1
TGCGCCAGCAGCCTGGGACGGCGCTACACCTTC
CASSLGRRYTF
>TRBJ2-4|15|NA|NA|TRBV3-1
TGTGCCAGCAGCCAAGAAGGGCTAGCCAAAAACATTCAGTACTTC
CASSQEGLAKNIQYF
>TRBJ2-5|13|NA|NA|TRBV29-1
TGCAGCGTTCGACGGGGGATCCAAGAGACCCAGTACTTC
CSVRRGIQETQYF
>TRBJ1-5|16|NA|NA|TRBV3-1
TGTGCCAGCAGCCTCGGAAACCCACAGGATTATCGACCCCAGCATTTT
CASSLGNPQDYRPQHF
>TRBJ2-6|15|NA|NA|TRBV3-1
TGTGCCAGCAGTCCGGGGTTCCCCGGGGCCAACGTCCTGACTTTC
CASSPGFPGANVLTF
>TRBJ2-5|14|NA|NA|TRBV6-2/TRBV6-3
TGTGCCAGCGGGGGGACAGCTCTAGAAGAGACCCAGTACTTC
CASGGTALEETQYF